This entry lists 23 T cell receptor beta chains sequenced from one sample in a study of blood T cell repertoires in COVID-19. The table came from immunoSEQ multiplex PCR; TCRdb's copy has only in-frame clones and leaves some out. In the table there are roughly 190,000 clones, about 80% of which are singletons. The sequenced sample was peripheral blood. These receptors all stem from a woman aged 50 to 60 with active or convalescent COVID-19.

The chain uses TRBV10-3 and TRBJ1-6; 7 bases align to TRBD1. Germline CDR1 and CDR2: ENHRY and SYGVKD. CDR3 length equals 14 residues. J was trimmed by 6 bases and V by 6 bases; bases with no gene match: 5. The CDR3 DNA follows: TGTGCCATCAGCTCGGGACAGTTTAATTCACCCCTCCACTTT. It specifies CAISSGQFNSPLHF.

The chain joins TRBV10-1 to TRBJ1-2; D perhaps matches TRBD1 (5 bases). V lost 1 base to trimming and J lost 5 bases, with 17 bases between them. Germline CDR1 reads WNHNN; CDR2 reads SYGVQD (reference sequence). This CDR3 contains 16 residues. CDR3 in DNA: TGCGCCAGCAGTGAGTGCGTCCGACAGCGCTTTTATGGCTACACCTTC. This translates into CASSECVRQRFYGYTF.

The chain combines TRBV27 with TRBJ1-6; D is perhaps TRBD1 (5 bases). CDR1 and CDR2 from the germline V gene are MNHEY and SMNVEV (reference sequence). Deletions cut 6 bases from V and 15 bases from J, with 15 bases between. The CDR3 sequence is 12 residues long. The CDR3 sequence is CASSPIWGVLHF. The DNA for the CDR3 is TGTGCCAGCAGCCCCATATGGGGGGTCCTCCACTTT.

This chain connects TRBV4-2 to TRBJ1-2; 9 nucleotides agree with TRBD1. There are 15 residues in the CDR3. The ends lost 0 bases at V and 5 bases at J; junction bases unmatched: 4. Per the germline V gene, CDR1 is LGHNA and CDR2 is YNFKEQ. DNA of the CDR3: TGTGCCAGCAGCCAAGATCTCGGACAGGGGTATGGCTACACCTTC. Its translation: CASSQDLGQGYGYTF.

V gene TRBV5-4 combines with J gene TRBJ1-2; D is possibly TRBD1 (6 bases). The V end lost 0 bases, the J end lost 12 bases, and 15 bases lay between the germline ends. CDR3 length equals 13 residues. From germline, CDR1 is SGHNT and CDR2 YYREEE (reference sequence). CDR3 loop: CASSLEQGRVHTF. Written as DNA, the CDR3 is TGTGCCAGCAGCTTGGAACAGGGAAGGGTCCACACCTTC.

CDR3 residues: CASSHRAGEKLFF. In DNA form, the CDR3 reads TGTGCCAGCAGCCACAGGGCTGGCGAAAAACTGTTTTTT. The V and J genes are TRBV14 and TRBJ1-4; the D gene is possibly TRBD1 (5 bases). This CDR3 region has 13 residues. V lost 3 bases, J lost 8 bases, and 10 bases lay in between. The germline V gene encodes CDR1 SGHDN and CDR2 FVKESK.

The chain uses TRBV19 and TRBJ2-5, with D tentatively TRBD2 (5 bases). The V end was cut by 7 bases, the J end by 1 base, with 13 bases between. The CDR3 has 14 amino acids. Germline V lookup: CDR1 LNHDA, CDR2 SQIVND (reference sequence). The CDR3 region has the DNA TGTGCCAGTAACGCGGTAGGGAGCCAAGAGACCCAGTACTTC. Protein sequence: CASNAVGSQETQYF.

This clone appeared many times. This chain joins TRBV9 and TRBJ2-2; 9 positions agree with TRBD2. The CDR3 length is 18 residues. The V gene end was trimmed by 2 bases and the J gene end by 3 bases; junction bases not matched to a gene: 11. Per germline, CDR1 SGDLS and CDR2 YYNGEE. The CDR3 loop is CASSVLPGGGAHTGELFF. The CDR3 DNA sequence: TGTGCCAGCAGCGTCCTCCCCGGCGGGGGGGCCCACACCGGGGAGCTGTTTTTT.

The rearrangement uses TRBV11-2 and TRBJ2-2; possibly TRBD2 for D (5 bases). Trimming took off 5 bases at V and 0 bases at J, with 13 bases between the two ends. The germline gives CDR1 SGHAT, CDR2 FQNNGV. This CDR3 has 16 amino acids. This chain's CDR3 is CASSPWTGSNTGELFF. The CDR3, as DNA: TGTGCCAGCAGCCCTTGGACTGGTTCGAACACCGGGGAGCTGTTTTTT. Variable domain in full (rest from reference TRBV11-2 and TRBJ2-2): EAGVAQSPRYKIIEKRQSVAFWCNPISGHATLYWYQQILGQGPKLLIQFQNNGVVDDSQLPKDRFSAERLKGVDSTLKIQPAKLEDSAVYLCASSPWTGSNTGELFFGEGSRLTVL.

The chain couples TRBV11-2 to TRBJ1-1, with 7 positions matching TRBD1. Germline CDR1 and CDR2: SGHAT and FQNNGV. V gave up 1 base and J gave up 10 bases; unmatched junction bases: 6. This CDR3 spans 13 amino acids. The CDR3 nucleotides are TGTGCCAGCAGCTTAGGGCAGGGGGTAAGAGCTTTCTTT. Translation gives CASSLGQGVRAFF.

The V and J genes are TRBV12-3 or TRBV12-4 and TRBJ1-2; unclear D gene. The CDR3 is 13 residues long. With 5 bases removed from V and 0 bases from J, the gap between germline ends came to 7 bases. CDR3 in amino acids: CASSTTPNYGYTF. The CDR3, as DNA: TGTGCCAGCAGTACCACACCTAACTATGGCTACACCTTC.

This rearrangement joins TRBV2 to TRBJ2-3; TRBD2 matches 8 bases. The CDR3 is 14 residues long. CDR1 and CDR2 from the germline V gene are SNHLY and FYNNEI. V shed 10 bases, J shed 3 bases, and the junction held 9 bases outside the gene matches. The CDR3 protein is CATLSGSGTDTQYF. CDR3 nucleotides: TGTGCCACCCTAAGCGGGAGCGGGACAGATACGCAGTATTTT.

This clone was detected once. This chain connects TRBV11-1 to TRBJ1-1; TRBD1 might be the D (6 bases). Germline values: CDR1 SGHAT, CDR2 FQDESV (reference sequence). V gave up 1 base and J gave up 4 bases, with 10 bases separating them. The CDR3 is 14 amino acids. CDR3 nucleotide sequence: TGTGCCAGCAGCTTAGTGCCCAGGGGCACTGAAGCTTTCTTT. Its translation is CASSLVPRGTEAFF.

V is TRBV4-3 and J is TRBJ2-7; 7 positions agree with TRBD2. This CDR3 contains 16 residues. From germline, CDR1 is LGHNA and CDR2 YSLEER. Germline trimming cut 3 bases from V and 4 bases from J; bases unmatched to any gene: 12. Here the CDR3 DNA reads TGCGCCAGCAGCCAGTTTCATCTGGGGGAGGGGTACGAGCAGTACTTC. Amino acid sequence: CASSQFHLGEGYEQYF.

This chain connects TRBV7-8 to TRBJ1-6; no reliable D call. Germline CDR1 is SGHVS and CDR2 is FQNEAQ. The CDR3 sequence is 14 residues long. V shed 1 base and J shed 15 bases, with 16 bases lying between them. DNA of the CDR3: TGTGCCAGCAGCTTAGACGCTTACAGATACAGCCTCCACTTT. This sequence encodes CASSLDAYRYSLHF.

V is TRBV4-2 and J is TRBJ2-3; the D gene is possibly TRBD2 (7 bases). Trimming stripped 1 base from V and 1 base from J, with 12 bases between. The V gene's germline CDR1 is LGHNA and CDR2 YNFKEQ. This CDR3 has 16 residues. CDR3 DNA: TGTGCCAGCAGCCAAGCATCGGGGGGCGGCACAGATACGCAGTATTTT. Protein sequence: CASSQASGGGTDTQYF.

The V and J genes are TRBV19 and TRBJ2-3; 8 nucleotides align to TRBD1. CDR1 is LNHDA and CDR2 is SQIVND in the germline V gene (reference sequence). The CDR3 extends over 13 amino acids. V lost 6 bases and J lost 4; bases outside the gene matches: 3. CDR3 loop: CASSATGADTQYF. The CDR3 DNA is TGTGCCAGTAGCGCGACAGGGGCAGATACGCAGTATTTT.

The chain couples TRBV15 to TRBJ2-7; perhaps TRBD2 as D (5 bases). The germline gives CDR1 LNHNV, CDR2 YYDKDF (reference sequence). V was clipped by 1 base and J by 6 bases, with 10 bases between them. This CDR3 is built from 13 residues. The CDR3 spells CATSRGDGGEQYF. CDR3 in DNA: TGTGCCACCAGCAGAGGGGATGGAGGCGAGCAGTACTTC.

V usage is TRBV7-6 and J usage is TRBJ1-6; 7 nucleotides match TRBD1. The CDR3 is 14 residues long. J was trimmed by 10 bases and V by 0 bases; bases with no gene match: 3. Germline lookup yields CDR1 SGHVS and CDR2 FNYEAQ. The CDR3 DNA follows: TGTGCCAGCAGCTTAGCGGGACAGAGGTCACCCCTCCACTTT. Its translation is CASSLAGQRSPLHF.

The chain uses TRBV5-5 and TRBJ2-7, with TRBD1 identical over 8 bases. This CDR3 contains 14 residues. CDR1 SGHKS and CDR2 YYEKEE come from the germline V gene (reference sequence). Unmatched junction bases numbered 2, after V lost 0 bases and J lost 3 bases. CDR3 sequence: CASSLGTGIYEQYF. The CDR3 region has the DNA TGTGCCAGCAGCTTGGGGACAGGGATCTACGAGCAGTACTTC.

This rearrangement joins TRBV7-9 to TRBJ1-2; no clear D. CDR3 length equals 16 residues. V lost 4 bases and J 3 bases, leaving 18 bases between the germline ends. Germline lookup yields CDR1 SEHNR and CDR2 FQNEAQ (reference sequence). In DNA, the CDR3 is TGTGCCAGCAGCTCCGAGGTCGGAGGCGGAGACTATGGCTACACCTTC. This gives the protein CASSSEVGGGDYGYTF.

The J gene is TRBJ1-6, the V gene TRBV12-3 or TRBV12-4, with D tentatively TRBD1 (5 bases). The CDR3 is 13 amino acids. The V end was cut by 6 bases, the J end by 8 bases, with 11 bases between. Here the CDR3 DNA reads TGTGCCAGCAGAACAGGCCGAGATTCACCCCTCCACTTT. Its translation: CASRTGRDSPLHF.

The chain employs TRBV6-1 and TRBJ2-1; the match to TRBD1 covers 7 bases. Trimming at V came to 3 bases and at J to 2 bases, leaving 10 bases not matched to a gene. The length of the CDR3 is 17 residues. The V gene's germline CDR1 is MNHNS and CDR2 SASEGT. The CDR3: CASSETGSRATYNEQFF. The CDR3 nucleotides read TGTGCCAGCAGTGAGACAGGGTCGAGGGCTACCTACAATGAGCAGTTCTTC.